The 31 T cell receptor beta chains listed next were all sequenced from one sample in a study of T cells in Graves' hyperthyroidism and ophthalmopathy. Regions amplified from RNA transcripts were the TCR beta CDR3 regions. First-round RT-PCR with HTBI primers amplified the TCR CDR3 region. TCRdb itself ran the multiplex PCR reads through MiXCR, one entry per CDR3 protein. In the table there are nearly 600,000 distinct CDR3 sequences, 14% of which are singletons. Material for sequencing was blood. The receptors originated from a woman in her thirties with Graves' hyperthyroidism that later progressed to Graves' ophthalmopathy.

V is TRBV27 and J is TRBJ2-7, with TRBD1 matching over 7 bases. The CDR3 covers 15 residues. Germline V gene sequence: CDR1 MNHEY, CDR2 SMNVEV (reference sequence). V lost 6 bases, J lost 3 bases, and 11 bases stayed unmatched. The DNA of the CDR3 is TGTGCCAGCAGATATAAACGACAGGGAAACTACGAGCAGTACTTC. The encoded protein is CASRYKRQGNYEQYF.

This clonotype was observed at least ten times. This rearrangement joins TRBV29-1 to TRBJ1-1; the D gene is possibly TRBD1 (5 bases). CDR1 SQVTM and CDR2 ANQGSEA come from the germline V gene. Trimming took 7 bases from V and 3 from J, leaving 18 bases between them. The CDR3 consists of 14 residues. The CDR3 is CSGLSGIGDTEAFF. The CDR3 DNA reads as TGCAGCGGCCTATCAGGGATCGGGGACACTGAAGCTTTCTTT.

This clonotype was observed many times. The CDR3 spells CASSPGGGGSYEQYF. DNA of the CDR3: TGTGCCAGCAGCCCCGGGGGTGGCGGGTCCTACGAGCAGTACTTC. The rearrangement joins TRBV27 to TRBJ2-7; maybe TRBD2 (6 bases). This CDR3 spans 15 amino acids. The germline V and J ends were trimmed by 6 bases and 1 base, with 16 bases remaining between them. CDR1 is MNHEY and CDR2 is SMNVEV in the germline V gene (reference sequence).

At least ten counts were recorded for this clonotype. The rearrangement joins TRBV9 to TRBJ2-7, with 13 bases fitting TRBD2. From germline, CDR1 is SGDLS and CDR2 YYNGEE. The CDR3 runs to 16 residues. V gave up 7 bases and J gave up 0 bases; unmatched junction bases: 7. In nucleotides, the CDR3 is TGTGCCAGCGGACCGGGACTAGCGGGGTTCTCCTACGAGCAGTACTTC. This gives the protein CASGPGLAGFSYEQYF.

This clonotype was observed many times. The rearrangement links TRBV6-2 or TRBV6-3 to TRBJ2-5; the D call may be TRBD1 or TRBD2 (5 bases each). The CDR3 extends over 13 amino acids. Trimming left V 5 bases short and J 5 bases short, with 12 bases between. Germline CDR1 and CDR2: MNHEY and SVGEGT. The CDR3 bases are TGTGCCAGCAGTATGGGACCTGGGGAGACCCAGTACTTC. It yields the protein CASSMGPGETQYF.

This clonotype was detected many times. The rearrangement uses TRBV12-3 or TRBV12-4 and TRBJ2-1, with 10 bases aligning to TRBD1. Trimming at V came to 6 bases and at J to 5 bases, leaving 13 bases not matched to a gene. The CDR3 sequence is 17 residues long. In DNA, the CDR3 is TGTGCCAGCAGCAGGGGCCCCCGACAGGGGGCGGACAATGAGCAGTTCTTC. It yields the protein CASSRGPRQGADNEQFF.

A few counts support this clonotype. The J gene is TRBJ1-5, the V gene TRBV20-1; TRBD1 aligns across 9 bases. Germline loops: CDR1 DFQATT, CDR2 SNEGSKA (reference sequence). This CDR3 has 15 residues. The J segment lost 3 bases and the V segment lost 3 bases, leaving 6 bases of the junction unmatched. In nucleotides, the CDR3 is TGCAGTGCTAGCCCGGACAGGGGAGCCAATCAGCCCCAGCATTTT. This translates into CSASPDRGANQPQHF.

This clonotype was seen repeatedly, ten times or more. In DNA, the CDR3 is TGTGCCAGCAGTTTTCAGACGGGGGGGACTGAAGCTTTCTTT. It yields the protein CASSFQTGGTEAFF. V gene TRBV28 combines with J gene TRBJ1-1, with D maybe TRBD1 (5 bases). Germline V gene data show CDR1 as MDHEN and CDR2 as SYDVKM. V was trimmed by 3 bases and J by 5 bases, leaving 13 bases between them. The CDR3 covers 14 residues.

This clonotype was observed a handful of times. The V gene is TRBV20-1, the J gene TRBJ2-1; 10 bases are a match to TRBD2. The J segment lost 3 bases and the V segment lost 1 base, leaving 6 bases of the junction unmatched. CDR3 length: 16 amino acids. CDR1 is DFQATT, CDR2 SNEGSKA, per germline (reference sequence). In DNA, the CDR3 is TGCAGTGCTAGAGTGGGGTCTAGCGGGAGCTACAATGAGCAGTTCTTC. This translates into CSARVGSSGSYNEQFF.

This clonotype appeared a single time. The rearrangement links TRBV3-1 to TRBJ2-7; D not resolved. The CDR3 spans 17 residues. Trimming pared 2 bases from V and 1 base from J, leaving 18 bases between. Germline CDR1 and CDR2: LGHDT and YNNKEL (reference sequence). The CDR3 DNA follows: TGTGCCAGCAGCCAACTGGGAAGTAAACTTAATTCCTACGAGCAGTACTTC. Its protein product is CASSQLGSKLNSYEQYF.

The table lists this clonotype with a few counts. Sequence at one end of the junction differs from germline and may be a read error. The chain couples TRBV19 to TRBJ1-1, with D unclear. The CDR3 covers 15 residues. From germline, CDR1 is LNHDA and CDR2 SQIVND (reference sequence). The CDR3 protein is CASSITESRNSEAFF. CDR3 sequence (DNA): TGTGCCAGTAGTATAACGGAGAGCAGGAACTCTGAAGCTTTCTTT.

This clonotype was recorded at least ten times. J is TRBJ2-7 and V is TRBV30; 12 positions agree with TRBD2. The germline V gene has CDR1 GTSNPN and CDR2 SVGIG (reference sequence). J gave up 5 bases and V 8 bases, and 7 bases lay outside the gene matches. The CDR3 totals 13 residues. The CDR3 region is CASSSGRDHEQYF. The CDR3 DNA reads TGTGCCAGTTCTAGCGGGAGGGACCACGAGCAGTACTTC.

This clonotype came up many times. The CDR3 loop is CASSLQGMDGYTF. The CDR3 bases are TGTGCCAGCAGCTTGCAGGGGATGGATGGCTACACCTTC. The chain joins TRBV7-6 to TRBJ1-2; the D gene is possibly TRBD1 (6 bases). This CDR3 region has 13 residues. Per germline, CDR1 SGHVS and CDR2 FNYEAQ. Trimming took 3 bases from V and 6 from J, leaving 11 bases between them.

In its sample, this clonotype was seen many times. The J gene is TRBJ1-6, the V gene TRBV5-1; possible D gene TRBD1, 5 bases. CDR1 is SGHRS and CDR2 is YFSETQ in the germline V gene. Trimming took 0 bases from V and 6 from J, leaving 13 bases between them. The CDR3 has 16 residues. The CDR3 DNA sequence: TGCGCCAGCAGCTTGGCTGGGGGATTAAGTAATTCACCCCTCCACTTT. Its translation is CASSLAGGLSNSPLHF. Full variable domain (missing parts from reference TRBV5-1 and TRBJ1-6): KAGVTQTPRYLIKTRGQQVTLSCSPISGHRSVSWYQQTPGQGLQFLFEYFSETQRNKGNFPGRFSGRQFSNSRSEMNVSTLELGDSALYLCASSLAGGLSNSPLHFGNGTRLTVT.

This clonotype was found many times. This rearrangement joins TRBV6-2 or TRBV6-3 to TRBJ2-3, with 8 bases that match TRBD1. Germline values: CDR1 MNHEY, CDR2 SVGEGT. The CDR3 is made up of 19 amino acids. Trimming removed 2 bases from V and 0 bases from J; junction bases left unmatched: 13. CDR3 nucleotide sequence: TGTGCCAGCAGTTACGTTTGGGACAGGATCCAAACTAGCACAGATACGCAGTATTTT. Protein: CASSYVWDRIQTSTDTQYF.

This clonotype has at least ten counts. The V gene is TRBV11-3, the J gene TRBJ2-7; D might be TRBD1 (6 bases). This CDR3 has 16 amino acids. Trimming cost V 3 bases and J 0 bases, with 15 bases left between them. Looked up from germline, CDR1 is SGHNT and CDR2 is YENEEA. This CDR3 is CASSFTTGFSSYEQYF. DNA of the CDR3: TGTGCCAGCAGCTTCACGACAGGCTTTAGCTCCTACGAGCAGTACTTC.

This clonotype was found many times. The chain has TRBV5-8 and TRBJ2-5; tentative D call: TRBD1 (6 bases). This CDR3 is built from 13 residues. The germline gives CDR1 SGHTS, CDR2 YDEGEE. V was pared by 1 base and J by 3 bases, with 7 bases between. The CDR3 sequence: CASSLKGEETQYF. The CDR3 DNA is TGTGCCAGCAGCTTGAAGGGGGAAGAGACCCAGTACTTC.

This clonotype showed up many times. The chain links TRBV12-3 or TRBV12-4 to TRBJ1-3, with D maybe TRBD1 (6 bases). The CDR3 runs 17 residues. V lost 3 bases and J lost 4, with 19 bases in between. CDR3 in DNA: TGTGCCAGCAGTTTCCCTTCCGAGGGGGAGGTAGGAAACACCATATATTTT. Its translation is CASSFPSEGEVGNTIYF.

This clonotype was recorded at least ten times. The chain couples TRBV19 to TRBJ1-2, with D perhaps TRBD1 (5 bases). V shed 6 bases and J shed 7 bases, with 12 bases lying between them. CDR1 is LNHDA and CDR2 is SQIVND in the germline V gene (reference sequence). The CDR3 extends over 12 amino acids. This chain's CDR3 is CASSPGRAGYTF. CDR3 bases: TGTGCCAGTAGCCCCGGCAGGGCTGGCTACACCTTC.

The table lists this clonotype with a few counts. The chain links TRBV6-1 to TRBJ2-2; D not resolved. The ends were cut back, 9 bases at V and 5 bases at J, with 13 bases in the middle. Per germline, CDR1 MNHNS and CDR2 SASEGT. This CDR3 is 13 amino acids long. CDR3 nucleotide sequence: TGTGCCAGTGGAAGGCAACTTACCGGGGAGCTGTTTTTT. This translates into CASGRQLTGELFF.

This clonotype came up many times. The chain is built from TRBV5-8 and TRBJ1-5, with TRBD1 matching over 12 bases. CDR1 SGHTS and CDR2 YDEGEE come from the germline V gene. Trimming cost V 4 bases and J 9 bases; bases outside gene matches: 17. This CDR3 comprises 18 residues. The CDR3 protein is CASSPPGQGALLRWPQHF. The CDR3 DNA is TGTGCCAGCAGCCCCCCGGGACAGGGGGCCCTACTTCGTTGGCCCCAGCATTTT.

This clonotype was seen repeatedly, ten times or more. V and J are TRBV10-3 and TRBJ1-5; D might be TRBD1 (6 bases). The V and J ends lost 2 bases and 6 bases respectively, with 11 bases between them. The germline V gene encodes CDR1 ENHRY and CDR2 SYGVKD. This CDR3 is built from 14 residues. The CDR3 sequence: CAISEKGGAQPQHF. As DNA, the CDR3 is TGTGCCATCAGTGAGAAGGGGGGTGCTCAGCCCCAGCATTTT.

For this clonotype: A read error may be the cause here, since a much bigger clone is one base away. V is TRBV12-5 and J is TRBJ2-3; maybe TRBD1 (6 bases). Trimming cost V 6 bases and J 6 bases, with 19 bases left between them. The CDR3 is made up of 15 amino acids. Germline CDR1 reads LGHNT; CDR2 reads FRNRAP. The CDR3 region is CASGLLQGAVDTQYF. The CDR3 nucleotides read TGTGCTAGTGGCCTTCTACAGGGTGCCGTGGATACGCAGTATTTT.

This clonotype appeared many times. The rearrangement uses TRBV19 and TRBJ1-4; D gene ambiguous. The germline V gene has CDR1 LNHDA and CDR2 SQIVND (reference sequence). CDR3 length: 17 amino acids. The V gene lost 3 bases and the J gene lost 8 bases, with 22 bases spanning the gap. The CDR3 bases are TGTGCCAGTAGTATTCGCCCCGTTGGTAGCTTCCCCGAAAAACTGTTTTTT. Translation gives CASSIRPVGSFPEKLFF.

This clonotype was seen only a few times. V is TRBV3-1 and J is TRBJ2-7; TRBD1 agrees at 11 bases. The CDR3 covers 14 residues. With V trimmed by 5 bases and J by 7 bases, 7 bases remained unmatched. In germline, CDR1 is LGHDT, CDR2 YNNKEL (reference sequence). Here the CDR3 DNA reads TGTGCCAGCAGCTATGGACAGGGGGCGCTGGAGCAGTACTTC. Amino acid sequence: CASSYGQGALEQYF.

In its sample, this clonotype was seen many times. The CDR3 sequence is CSVSQGAGELFF. The CDR3 DNA reads as TGCAGCGTGTCCCAGGGGGCCGGGGAGCTGTTTTTT. The rearrangement uses TRBV29-1 and TRBJ2-2; 7 bases agree with TRBD1. From germline, CDR1 is SQVTM and CDR2 ANQGSEA. The CDR3 extends over 12 amino acids. V shed 6 bases and J 6 bases; nucleotides not matched to a gene: 4.

This clonotype was detected many times. The V and J genes are TRBV28 and TRBJ2-7, with 7 bases aligning to TRBD2. CDR3 size: 14 residues. Per the germline V gene, CDR1 is MDHEN and CDR2 is SYDVKM. J gave up 3 bases and V 9 bases, and 11 bases lay outside the gene matches. CDR3 amino acids: CASYGSGTVYEQYF. Written as DNA, the CDR3 is TGTGCCAGTTATGGAAGCGGGACGGTCTACGAGCAGTACTTC. The full variable domain, completed using reference TRBV28 and TRBJ2-7, is DVKVTQSSRYLVKRTGEKVFLECVQDMDHENMFWYRQDPGLGLRLIYFSYDVKMKEKGDIPEGYSVSREKKERFSLILESASTNQTSMYLCASYGSGTVYEQYFGPGTRLTVT.

In this sample, this clonotype turned up many times. The chain joins TRBV10-3 to TRBJ2-5; 12 nucleotides align to TRBD2. The germline gives CDR1 ENHRY, CDR2 SYGVKD. V shed 6 bases, J shed 1 base, and the junction held 9 bases outside the gene matches. The length of the CDR3 is 17 residues. In DNA, the CDR3 is TGTGCCATCAGACCCACCGAGACTAGCGGGAGCCAAGAGACCCAGTACTTC. It translates to CAIRPTETSGSQETQYF.

This clonotype has at least ten counts. The V call is TRBV28, the J call TRBJ2-2; D perhaps matches TRBD2 (5 bases). With 5 bases removed from V and 0 bases from J, the gap between germline ends came to 25 bases. In germline, CDR1 is MDHEN, CDR2 SYDVKM. The CDR3 runs 20 residues. CDR3 in DNA: TGTGCCAGCAGTCCACCCCCCGGTGCGGGTCTACACCCGAACACCGGGGAGCTGTTTTTT. As protein: CASSPPPGAGLHPNTGELFF.

This clonotype was detected many times. The CDR3: CASSKVAGPLYNEQFF. CDR3 coding DNA: TGTGCCAGTAGTAAAGTAGCGGGGCCCCTTTACAATGAGCAGTTCTTC. The rearrangement joins TRBV19 to TRBJ2-1; 8 bases map to TRBD2. Germline V gene sequence: CDR1 LNHDA, CDR2 SQIVND (reference sequence). Trimming removed 4 bases from V and 4 bases from J; junction bases left unmatched: 9. The CDR3 is 16 residues long.

This chain uses TRBV30 with TRBJ2-6; D call uncertain. Germline CDR1 is GTSNPN and CDR2 is SVGIG (reference sequence). CDR3 length: 14 amino acids. Deletions cut 4 bases from V and 0 bases from J, with 7 bases between. DNA of the CDR3: TGTGCCTGGACCCCGGGCTCTGGGGCCAACGTCCTGACTTTC. Translated: CAWTPGSGANVLTF.